This T cell receptor (beta chain) derives from a study of cytomegalovirus exposure and HLA in healthy donors. On the study more broadly: A subsequent analysis reported that the roughly 120 validation repertoires were produced on the same platform that had also been used for the approximately 700 first-cohort repertoires. Study outcomes and limitations: First-cohort TCR clusters tended to co-occur in the 120 or so validation repertoires, a later analysis found. The study listed approximately 160 cytomegalovirus-associated TCR beta chains.

The CDR3 sequence is 15 residues long. V was cut by 0 bases and J by 4 bases, with 12 bases left in between. Details on this clone: Its target is unknown.

The protocol was immunoSEQ multiplex PCR, while the TCRdb copy is restricted to in-frame clones and leaves out a portion. The sample includes about 60,000 clones, roughly nine tenths of them seen just once. This chain links TRBV5-7 with TRBJ2-3; D unclear. TRBV5-7 is known as an ORF, though its function is uncertain. Sequenced sample: PBMCs. The clonotype comes from a man between 18 and 35 years old in good health and CMV-seronegative. The CDR3 loop is CASSLAVLRSDTQYF. The CDR3 region has the DNA TGTGCCAGCAGCTTGGCCGTTTTACGGTCAGATACGCAGTATTTT.